This record concerns one T cell receptor beta chain sequence. Its antigen remains unidentified. The data were obtained in a study of post-analysis software for immune sequencing data. In the study overall: Secondary progressive, relapsing-remitting and progressive-relapsing multiple sclerosis were among the included disease courses. Notes on the study in general: Controls had significantly higher normalized Chao1 diversity than multiple sclerosis patients. F measure grouped same-batch samples tightly together. There were four or five TRBV segments more frequent in patients than controls, and TRBV5-6, TRBV5-1 and TRBV20-1 were among them.

Per the germline V gene, CDR1 is SGHTA and CDR2 is FQGTGA. V was pared by 4 bases and J by 2 bases, with 9 bases between. This CDR3 contains 15 residues. The authors incorporated unique molecular identifiers into the TCR beta cDNA libraries. One entry per CDR3 protein results from TCRdb running MiXCR on the PCR reads. The sample yields about 460,000 distinct CDR3 sequences, roughly 45% seen once. The sample consisted of blood. This TCR was recovered from a girl aged 5 to 17 with multiple sclerosis. V gene TRBV7-3 combines with J gene TRBJ2-6; D perhaps matches TRBD2 (7 bases). CDR3 DNA: TGTGCCAGCAGCTGGGGGGGGCCTGGGGCCAACGTCCTGACTTTC. This encodes CASSWGGPGANVLTF.